What follows are 13 T cell receptor beta chains derived from one specimen sequenced in a study of T cell repertoires in cytomegalovirus infection. These TCRs' antigens remain unknown. MiXCR was run by TCRdb on the reads, yielding one entry per CDR3 protein. The sample contains under 850,000 distinct CDR3 sequences, approximately 33% of which appear only once. The input for sequencing was cultured PBMCs, taken from culture after CMV antigen stimulation. These receptors came from a human donor in good health (CMV status not recorded). Some clones in this sample may be carry-over from other donors' samples.

The V call is TRBV11-1, the J call TRBJ1-1; D call uncertain. Germline CDR1 SGHAT, CDR2 FQDESV (reference sequence). V lost 3 bases to trimming and J lost 3 bases, with 11 bases between them. The CDR3 loop spans 14 amino acids. CDR3 sequence reads: CASSFNGVDTEAFF. The CDR3 coding sequence is TGTGCCAGCAGCTTCAACGGCGTAGACACTGAAGCTTTCTTT.

This clonotype was recorded a few times. The chain is built from TRBV7-8 and TRBJ1-6; D unclear. The CDR3 is 15 amino acids. The germline V gene has CDR1 SGHVS and CDR2 FQNEAQ. V lost 0 bases and J 14 bases, leaving 17 bases between the germline ends. The CDR3, as DNA: TGTGCCAGCAGCTTAGCGAACGCCGTGGGTGAGTCCCTCCACTTT. This sequence encodes CASSLANAVGESLHF. Full variable domain (outside the CDR3, taken from reference TRBV7-8 and TRBJ1-6): GAGVSQSPRYKVAKRGQDVALRCDPISGHVSLFWYQQALGQGPEFLTYFQNEAQLDKSGLPSDRFFAERPEGSVSTLKIQRTQQEDSAVYLCASSLANAVGESLHFGNGTRLTVT.

This clonotype has a count of ten or more. The chain employs TRBV7-2 and TRBJ2-3, with TRBD2 matching over 8 bases. This CDR3 contains 15 residues. Germline V gene data show CDR1 as SGHTA and CDR2 as FQGNSA. The J segment lost 6 bases and the V segment lost 5 bases, leaving 10 bases of the junction unmatched. CDR3 sequence reads: CASSRSPGGGDTQYF. DNA for the CDR3: TGTGCCAGCAGCAGAAGTCCCGGGGGGGGTGATACGCAGTATTTT.

The chain combines TRBV6-2 or TRBV6-3 with TRBJ1-1, with 11 bases aligning to TRBD1. V lost 10 bases and J lost 4; bases outside the gene matches: 8. Germline CDR1 MNHEY, CDR2 SVGEGT. The CDR3 covers 14 residues. The CDR3 DNA reads as TGTGCCACCGGACAGGGGGCACGGGGCACTGAAGCTTTCTTT. Its protein product is CATGQGARGTEAFF.

This chain links TRBV27 with TRBJ2-3; 7 bases fit TRBD2. V dropped 4 bases and J dropped 6; count of bases not matched to a gene: 10. The CDR3 covers 15 residues. Looked up from germline, CDR1 is MNHEY and CDR2 is SMNVEV (reference sequence). CDR3 sequence (DNA): TGTGCCAGCAGTTCCTCATGGACTAGTCGGGATACGCAGTATTTT. Translated, it gives CASSSSWTSRDTQYF.

The chain employs TRBV29-1 and TRBJ2-7; D might be TRBD1 (6 bases). Germline V gene sequence: CDR1 SQVTM, CDR2 ANQGSEA. This CDR3 is 15 amino acids long. V was shortened by 4 bases and J by 0 bases, with 16 bases between the two germline ends. The CDR3 here is CSVVKPDRFSYEQYF. As DNA, the CDR3 is TGCAGCGTTGTTAAGCCGGACAGATTCTCCTACGAGCAGTACTTC.

The chain is built from TRBV7-2 and TRBJ2-5, with D possibly TRBD1 on 5 matching bases. The CDR3 runs to 13 residues. Germline CDR1 SGHTA, CDR2 FQGNSA. V was clipped by 4 bases and J by 4 bases, with 10 bases between them. CDR3 in amino acids: CASSYRQLETQYF. Here the CDR3 DNA reads TGTGCCAGCAGCTACCGACAGTTAGAGACCCAGTACTTC. The full variable domain, with the rest looked up from reference TRBV7-2 and TRBJ2-5, is GAGVSQSPSNKVTEKGKDVELRCDPISGHTALYWYRQSLGQGLEFLIYFQGNSAPDKSGLPSDRFSAERTGGSVSTLTIQRTQQEDSAVYLCASSYRQLETQYFGPGTRLLVL.

The J gene is TRBJ1-1, the V gene TRBV4-1, with D tentatively TRBD1 (6 bases). CDR1 is MGHRA, CDR2 YSYEKL, per germline. V shed 1 base and J shed 4 bases, with 10 bases lying between them. CDR3 size: 14 residues. The CDR3 coding sequence is TGCGCCAGCAGCCAAGCAGGGGTTAGCACTGAAGCTTTCTTT. Its translation is CASSQAGVSTEAFF.

This clonotype was seen only a few times. The V and J genes are TRBV6-1 and TRBJ2-4; D is ambiguous. The CDR3 runs to 14 residues. Per germline, CDR1 MNHNS and CDR2 SASEGT. Trimming shortened V by 3 bases and J by 9 bases, and 15 bases separated the two germline ends. The CDR3 nucleotides read TGTGCCAGCAGTGAGTTGTCTCTCCTAGGCATTCAGTACTTC. Translation: CASSELSLLGIQYF.

The genes are TRBV20-1 and TRBJ1-1; D not resolved. The CDR3 covers 13 residues. Germline CDR1 reads DFQATT; CDR2 reads SNEGSKA (reference sequence). Trimming pared 0 bases from V and 6 bases from J, leaving 11 bases between. The CDR3 DNA sequence: TGCAGTGCTAGAGATCGACGAATAGCTGAAGCTTTCTTT. Its translation is CSARDRRIAEAFF.

The chain links TRBV28 to TRBJ1-2, with D hard to call. Per the germline V gene, CDR1 is MDHEN and CDR2 is SYDVKM. This CDR3 comprises 13 residues. Trimming pared 3 bases from V and 5 bases from J, leaving 10 bases between. CDR3 protein: CASSFQSQYGYTF. Here the CDR3 DNA reads TGTGCCAGCAGTTTTCAGAGCCAATATGGCTACACCTTC.

The chain uses TRBV11-1 and TRBJ2-5; TRBD1 is a possible D gene (6 bases). V was shortened by 5 bases and J by 4 bases, with 11 bases between the two germline ends. The CDR3 has 13 residues. Germline V gene data show CDR1 as SGHAT and CDR2 as FQDESV (reference sequence). As DNA, the CDR3 is TGTGCCAGCAGCGCGTGGGGGCTAGAGACCCAGTACTTC. It encodes CASSAWGLETQYF.

The rearrangement links TRBV6-5 to TRBJ2-1; 11 nucleotides line up with TRBD2. With V trimmed by 7 bases and J by 3 bases, 8 bases remained unmatched. CDR3 length equals 16 residues. Germline CDR1 is MNHEY and CDR2 is SVGAGI. CDR3 amino acids: CASTYRTSGYYNEQFF. CDR3 sequence (DNA): TGTGCCAGCACTTATCGGACTAGCGGGTACTACAATGAGCAGTTCTTC.